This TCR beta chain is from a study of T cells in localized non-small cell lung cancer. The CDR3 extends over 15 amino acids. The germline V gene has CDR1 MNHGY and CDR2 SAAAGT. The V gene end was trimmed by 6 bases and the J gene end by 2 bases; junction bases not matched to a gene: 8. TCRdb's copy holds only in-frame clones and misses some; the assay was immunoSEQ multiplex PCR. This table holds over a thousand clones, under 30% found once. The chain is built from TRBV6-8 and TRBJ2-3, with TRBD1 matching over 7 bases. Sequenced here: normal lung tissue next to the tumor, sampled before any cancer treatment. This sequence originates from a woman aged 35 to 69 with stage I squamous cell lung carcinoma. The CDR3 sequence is CASSDLDRPTDTQYF. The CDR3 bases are TGTGCCAGCAGCGACTTGGACAGGCCCACAGATACGCAGTATTTT.